The entry that follows covers one T cell receptor beta chain sequence. No antigen is known for it. The input lacks base qualities; no much larger clone sits a single base away. In light of the paper, this sample's time point label describes: cycle 2 day 1 (C2D1) of nivolumab. Every trial patient had relapsed following autologous stem cell transplantation, and prior brentuximab vedotin exposure was what differed among cohorts A, B and C. The trial cohort included more than 55 patients with relapsed/refractory classical Hodgkin lymphoma, and each patient had a best overall response of complete response, partial response or progressive disease. Trial patients were treated with single-agent nivolumab in the multi-cohort phase II CheckMate 205 trial. An independent review committee assessed best overall response by applying the 2007 International Working Group response criteria. Trial PBMCs were obtained immediately prior to nivolumab initiation (C1D1) and on therapy at cycle 2 day 1 and cycle 4 day 1. Peripheral blood was collected in 8 mL Vacutainer Cell Preparation Tubes, from which PBMCs were isolated by centrifugation and then cryopreserved.

The CDR3 has 15 amino acids, counting the end cysteine and phenylalanine. Here the CDR3 DNA is all that survives: 45 bases in frame from base 1. At the junction V is shortened by 5 bases and J by 2 bases, with 14 bases in between. From the germline V gene, CDR1 is SGHTA and CDR2 is FQGNSA. These data originate in a study of PD-1 blockade in classical Hodgkin lymphoma (TCRdb year 2020). With respect to the entire study: Nivolumab dosing was 3 mg/kg intravenously every 2 weeks, continuing until either disease progression or unacceptable toxicity. The study used CyTOF and TCR beta sequencing to define a peripheral blood immune signature of response to PD-1 blockade in classical Hodgkin lymphoma. The full study reports these points: Lower diversity was seen in patients whose nivolumab began less than 1 year after ASCT, and these patients were left out of later analyses so that immune reconstitution would not confound the results. Baseline diversity similar to that of newly diagnosed patients was observed in trial patients achieving complete response, whereas significantly lower diversity was observed in partial responders and progressors. The study covered only a single clinical trial cohort, and the causes of the repertoire differences, possibly disease activity or prior therapy, were still not defined. CD4+ but not CD8+ TCR diversity rose significantly by C4D1 (p=0.0027 vs p=0.16), most apparent in complete responders (p=0.02). Baseline TCR diversity was reported as lower in newly diagnosed patients than in healthy donors, and lower still in relapsed/refractory patients.

The Qiagen DNeasy kit was used to extract genomic DNA both from unsorted PBMCs and from the negatively selected CD4+ and CD8+ fractions. TCR beta CDR3 regions were subjected to amplification by immunoSEQ multiplex PCR with primers that anneal to V and J segments. Amplification bias was minimized using a synthetic immune receptor repertoire, and residual bias was removed computationally after sequencing. Regarding the original processing steps: Custom Python scripts were used to quantify repertoire diversity as the Shannon entropy index. Unsorted, CD4+ and CD8+ repertoires were analyzed separately, except in combined analyses where CD4+ and CD8+ sequences were merged in silico. A clone counted as expanded when the clone's frequency after treatment rose at least 2-fold relative to C1D1, and clones undetected at baseline were given a pseudocount of 0.5. Clones with 0 or 1 copy at C1D1 were classified as singleton clones, and clones with 2 or more copies were classified as non-singleton clones. By matching protein sequences in sorted samples from the same patient, clones expanded in unsorted samples were annotated as CD4+, CD8+ or unknown. Diversity changes from C1D1 to C4D1 were tested in paired samples using Wilcoxon tests. In TCRdb, the immuneACCESS table is reduced to in-frame sequences with V and J assigned. These tables do not hold every clone; where another copy was compared, an unresolved V gene accounts for under half, and the others remain unexplained. That table furnishes V, J and clone size, whereas the DNA furnished D and trimming. Recorded for this sample are about 24,000 clones; about 83% of them occurred a single time. The top ten clonotypes cover roughly 8% of the sample.

Here the chain combines TRBV7-2 and TRBJ2-3, with no confidently assigned D gene. The clonotype comes from a human donor with classical Hodgkin lymphoma. The material sequenced was peripheral blood mononuclear cells (PBMCs), taken before the second cycle of nivolumab. The base sequence is TGTGCCAGCAGCATTCAACAAATGACCACAGATACGCAGTATTTT. Its translation is CASSIQQMTTDTQYF.